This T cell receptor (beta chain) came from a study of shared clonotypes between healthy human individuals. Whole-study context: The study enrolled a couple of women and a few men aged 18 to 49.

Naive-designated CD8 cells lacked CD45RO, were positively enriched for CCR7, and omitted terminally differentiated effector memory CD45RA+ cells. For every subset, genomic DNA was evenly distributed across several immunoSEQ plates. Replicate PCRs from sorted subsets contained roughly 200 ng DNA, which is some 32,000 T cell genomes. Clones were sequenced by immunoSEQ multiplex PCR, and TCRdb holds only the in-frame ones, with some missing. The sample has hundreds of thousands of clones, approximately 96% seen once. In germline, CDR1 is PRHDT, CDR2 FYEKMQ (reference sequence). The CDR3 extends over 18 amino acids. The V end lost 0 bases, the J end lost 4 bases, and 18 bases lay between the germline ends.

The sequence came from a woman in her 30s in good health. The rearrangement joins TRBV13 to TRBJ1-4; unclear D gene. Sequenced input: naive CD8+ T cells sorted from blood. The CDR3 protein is CASSLGILGSGYNEKLFF. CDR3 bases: TGTGCCAGCAGCTTAGGCATACTTGGTTCGGGTTATAATGAAAAACTGTTTTTT. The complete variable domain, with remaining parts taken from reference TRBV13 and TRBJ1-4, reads AAGVIQSPRHLIKEKRETATLKCYPIPRHDTVYWYQQGPGQDPQFLISFYEKMQSDKGSIPDRFSAQQFSDYHSELNMSSLELGDSALYFCASSLGILGSGYNEKLFFGSGTQLSVL.